This T cell receptor beta chain was captured in a study of T cell clones after liver transplantation (dated by TCRdb to about 2019). Regarding the study in general: The samples were obtained from ITN030ST, a randomized trial that attempted immunosuppression withdrawal within 2 years after liver transplantation. Third party-reactive TCRbeta sequences were also identified from pre-transplant MLRs to serve as an antigen-independent comparator for donor-reactive sequences. Subjects received no induction therapy and standard immunosuppression until randomization at 12-24 months post-transplant. Of the 8 liver transplant recipients making up the studied cohort, 3 were classified as tolerant and 5 as non-tolerant. Tolerance was defined as complete withdrawal of immunosuppression for at least one year without a rise in liver enzymes beyond twice the upper limit of normal. Of the eight recipients, three were HCV-positive, while the remaining recipients had been transplanted for non-autoimmune, non-viral indications. After a pre-transplant mixed lymphocyte reaction, TCRbeta sequencing was used to pinpoint donor-reactive T cell clones, which were subsequently tracked in post-transplant blood. Blood samples were taken pre-transplant, pre-randomization before withdrawal, and post-randomization after full withdrawal or failed withdrawal.

Unstimulated PBMCs, after thawing, were stained for CD3, CD4 and CD8 and then FACS-sorted into CD3+CD4+ and CD3+CD8+ populations. Each of the 8 studied subjects was randomized to immunosuppression withdrawal. The Qiagen DNeasy Blood and Tissue Kit was used to isolate genomic DNA. Taken from the germline V gene, the CDR1 and CDR2 loops are SNHLY and FYNNEI. The CDR3 covers 14 residues, taking in both the cysteine and the phenylalanine. Kept here is only the CDR3 DNA, which spans 42 bases and is read in frame from base 1. Between the V and J ends, shortened by 2 bases and 2 bases respectively, the junction contains 7 bases. This clone was picked up a small number of times. Its antigen is not yet known. The input lacks base qualities; no much larger clone sits a single base away. Overall results and qualifications from the work: Donor-reactive sequences decreased more than third party-reactive sequences, which suggests partial antigen-specific deletion that was not related to withdrawal success. The conclusions were considered preliminary, being limited by small, heterogeneous patient numbers and non-standardized post-transplant time points. When repertoire turnover was accounted for, significantly reduced detection of donor-reactive sequences was found in 7 of 8 subjects for CD4 and in 8 of 8 subjects for CD8. Because allograft tissue specimens were not available, migration of donor-reactive T cells into the graft, rather than deletion, may have occurred. In a couple of subjects, low numbers of available donor cells limited the measurable donor-reactive repertoire. Circulating donor-reactive CD4 TCRbeta sequences fell significantly post-transplant in 5 of 8 subjects, irrespective of tolerance or HCV status.

High-throughput TCRbeta CDR3 sequencing of frozen genomic DNA was performed by immunoSEQ, with PCR amplification, mapping, bias correction and internal controls included. In the paper's pipeline: Productive rearrangements were kept, and unique TCRbeta sequences were defined by CDR3 nucleotide sequence plus V and J gene. For classification of a sequence as donor-reactive, at least 5-fold expansion in CFSE-low cells relative to unstimulated pre-transplant cells and a frequency of at least 0.01% were required. Minimum frequency thresholds were set for each subject on the basis of the unstimulated sample with the lowest template count, so that a detection power of at least 90% was ensured. Repertoire turnover was measured by Jensen-Shannon divergence between the top 1000 TCRbeta sequences post- and pre-transplant. Changes in detection of donor-reactive sequences were assessed with two-sided Fisher's exact tests. TCRdb retrieved this table from immuneACCESS and kept in-frame rearrangements only. Not all clones are present; in checked studies, unresolved V genes account for under half, and no reason is known for the remainder. That table furnishes V, J and clone size, whereas the DNA furnished D and trimming. This sample gives about 76,000 clones in total; over 80% of them show up just once. The top ten hold 2.8% of the sample.

Recombination joined TRBV2 with TRBJ1-5, with the D gene not confidently named. The sample consisted of CD4+ T cells from blood, taken at the 22-month timepoint. The TCR originated in a human patient who received a liver transplant. After a transplant, not all T cells may be the patient's own; some may come from the graft donor. The CDR3 amino acid sequence is: CASSETSGNQPQHF. The nucleotide sequence reads as follows: TGTGCCAGCAGTGAAACTTCGGGCAATCAGCCCCAGCATTTT.